This T cell receptor beta chain was recorded in a study of blood T cell repertoires in COVID-19. CDR3 length: 15 residues. Trimming stripped 4 bases from V and 4 bases from J, with 16 bases between. CDR1 and CDR2 (germline): MNHEY, SVGAGI. Sequencing was performed with immunoSEQ multiplex PCR; in TCRdb, only in-frame clones are kept and a portion is missing. The sample carries 200,000 to 300,000 clones, around 90% recorded once. V usage is TRBV6-5 and J usage is TRBJ1-2; D uncertain. This receptor was taken from a woman aged 40-49 years with acute or convalescent COVID-19. Sequencing was carried out using peripheral blood. The CDR3 is CASSSGLQPIYGYTF. The CDR3 coding sequence is TGTGCCAGCAGTTCCGGACTCCAACCGATCTATGGCTACACCTTC.